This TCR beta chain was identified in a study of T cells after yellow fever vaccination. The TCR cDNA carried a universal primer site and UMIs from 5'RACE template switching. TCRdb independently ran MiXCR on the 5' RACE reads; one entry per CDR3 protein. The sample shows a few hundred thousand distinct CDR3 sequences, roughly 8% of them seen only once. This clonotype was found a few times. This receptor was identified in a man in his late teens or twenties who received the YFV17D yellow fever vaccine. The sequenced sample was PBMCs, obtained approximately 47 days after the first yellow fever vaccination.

CDR3 in amino acids: CASSSPRGQINSPLHF. As DNA, the CDR3 is TGTGCCAGCAGCTCCCCGAGGGGACAGATCAATTCACCCCTCCACTTT. The J gene is TRBJ1-6, the V gene TRBV7-9; the match to TRBD1 covers 7 bases. Germline loops: CDR1 SEHNR, CDR2 FQNEAQ (reference sequence). This CDR3 region has 16 residues. The ends lost 4 bases at V and 7 bases at J; junction bases unmatched: 10.